This paragraph covers one TCR beta chain sequence. V shed 7 bases, J shed 0 bases, and the junction held 4 bases outside the gene matches. Germline V lookup: CDR1 SNHLY, CDR2 FYNNEI. The CDR3 runs 14 residues. The source of the sample is a study of blood T cell repertoires in COVID-19. Study-wide background: Italy, Spain and the United States were the sources of the convalescent and acute COVID-19 samples.

Enrolment of Seattle patients took place during active infection, and they were followed longitudinally. How the authors handled the data: Scientists estimated how many nucleated cells there were by amplifying reference gene primers. Measured with immunoSEQ multiplex PCR; TCRdb has only the in-frame clones, and not every one. V and J calls and clone size are as listed in that table; D and trimming were resolved from the DNA. The data show 250,000 to 300,000 clones, 86% seen once. The rearrangement uses TRBV2 and TRBJ1-1, with 8 bases aligning to TRBD1. Sequencing input: peripheral blood. This TCR derives from a woman aged 70-85 years with COVID-19, enrolled during active disease. The CDR3, as DNA: TGTGCCAGCACCGACAGGGGCATGAACACTGAAGCTTTCTTT. This codes for CASTDRGMNTEAFF.